These 6 T cell receptor beta chains were sequenced from one sample in a study of post-analysis software for immune sequencing data. Study results and limitations: TRBV segments more frequent in patients than in controls numbered about five and included TRBV5-6, TRBV5-1 and TRBV20-1.

Included in the TCR beta cDNA libraries were unique molecular identifiers. TCRdb called the PCR reads again in MiXCR, with one record for every CDR3 protein. Among under 650,000 distinct CDR3 sequences listed, roughly two fifths were seen once. Antigens for these TCRs are unknown. Sequenced sample: blood. These receptors all come from a girl aged 10 to 17 with multiple sclerosis.

The chain combines TRBV28 with TRBJ2-6; D is possibly TRBD1 (5 bases). Trimming removed 6 bases from V and 0 bases from J, with 9 bases in between. CDR3 length equals 15 residues. Germline V gene sequence: CDR1 MDHEN, CDR2 SYDVKM. CDR3 loop: CASSTTVSGANVLTF. The CDR3 DNA follows: TGTGCCAGCAGCACGACAGTCTCTGGGGCCAACGTCCTGACTTTC.

The chain carries TRBV4-1 and TRBJ2-7, with D uncertain. The CDR3 totals 16 residues. Germline V gene sequence: CDR1 MGHRA, CDR2 YSYEKL. V was trimmed by 1 base and J by 0 bases, leaving 13 bases between them. This chain's CDR3 is CASSQVPEDSSYEQYF. In DNA form, the CDR3 reads TGCGCCAGCAGCCAAGTTCCCGAAGATAGCTCCTACGAGCAGTACTTC.

This clonotype has more than one count but fewer than ten. The chain uses TRBV10-3 and TRBJ2-4, with D possibly TRBD1 on 5 matching bases. CDR1 is ENHRY and CDR2 is SYGVKD in the germline V gene. With 6 bases removed from V and 0 bases from J, the gap between germline ends came to 9 bases. The CDR3 is 14 residues long. In DNA, the CDR3 is TGTGCCATCAGCGACAGCCTAGCCAAAAACATTCAGTACTTC. Protein product: CAISDSLAKNIQYF.

As for this clonotype: Its ends do not fully match the called genes, so a read error is possible. The CDR3 region has the DNA TGTGCCAGCAGACCCGGGACTAGCGGGGCCAGCACAGGTACGCAGTATTTT. Protein: CASRPGTSGASTGTQYF. The chain carries TRBV11-2 and TRBJ2-3; 13 bases are a match to TRBD2. CDR3 length equals 17 residues. Germline V CDR1 and CDR2: SGHAT, FQNNGV.

This clonotype was found a few times. The V call is TRBV2, the J call TRBJ2-1; TRBD1 agrees at 8 bases. V lost 6 bases and J lost 4; bases outside the gene matches: 11. Germline V gives CDR1 SNHLY, CDR2 FYNNEI. The CDR3 sequence is 16 residues long. The CDR3 is CASSYRDRSMYNEQFF. CDR3 in DNA: TGTGCCAGCAGCTACCGGGACAGGTCGATGTACAATGAGCAGTTCTTC.

The genes are TRBV10-1 and TRBJ2-7; weak D call: TRBD2 (6 bases). Trimming took 0 bases from V and 6 from J, leaving 15 bases between them. The CDR3 is 15 amino acids. Germline V gene lookup returns CDR1 WNHNN and CDR2 SYGVQD (reference sequence). The CDR3 loop is CASSESGGIRSEQYF. CDR3 sequence (DNA): TGCGCCAGCAGTGAGTCGGGCGGGATCAGGTCCGAGCAGTACTTC.